This T cell receptor (beta chain) was recorded in a study of T cell repertoires in aging, cancer and after chemotherapy. Multiplex touch-down PCR with TRB-A/B primers amplified rearranged V-D-J TRB sequences. One entry per CDR3 protein results from TCRdb running MiXCR on the multiplex PCR reads. Of thousands of distinct CDR3 sequences listed, roughly 23% are singletons. Study observations and caveats: In cancer patients, declining TCR diversity with age involved lost richness and lost evenness.

There are 15 residues in the CDR3. CDR1 is LNHDA, CDR2 SQIVND, per germline (reference sequence). With 7 bases removed from V and 0 bases from J, the gap between germline ends came to 13 bases. Sample share makes this clonotype medium-sized. The antigen is undetermined. TCR beta rearrangements were amplified from peripheral blood genomic DNA. Sequences were obtained from blood. The V gene is TRBV19, the J gene TRBJ2-1; D call uncertain. The source is a human donor with a blood cancer. The CDR3 is CASKDRRSSYNEQFF. The CDR3 nucleotides read TGTGCCAGTAAAGATCGACGGAGCTCCTACAATGAGCAGTTCTTC.